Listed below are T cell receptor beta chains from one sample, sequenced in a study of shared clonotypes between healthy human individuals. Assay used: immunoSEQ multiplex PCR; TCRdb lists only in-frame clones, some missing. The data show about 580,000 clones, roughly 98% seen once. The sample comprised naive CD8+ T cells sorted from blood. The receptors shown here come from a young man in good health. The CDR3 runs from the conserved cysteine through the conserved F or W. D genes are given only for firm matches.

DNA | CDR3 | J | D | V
TGTGCCAGCAAGTTACGAGGGACTATCTATGGCTACACCTTC | CASKLRGTIYGYTF | TRBJ1-2 | . | TRBV7-2
TGTGCCAGCAGCGTAGCTAGGACTAGCCCCTACAATGAGCAGTTCTTC | CASSVARTSPYNEQFF | TRBJ2-1 | TRBD2 | TRBV9
TGTGCCAGTAGTGAGGGGACAGTCAACGTTTTTCGCTACGAGCAGTACTTC | CASSEGTVNVFRYEQYF | TRBJ2-7 | TRBD1 | TRBV19
TGTGCCAGCAGCTTAGGACAGGGCCTAGGTTACAATGAGCAGTTCTTC | CASSLGQGLGYNEQFF | TRBJ2-1 | TRBD1 | TRBV7-9
TGTGCCAGCAGCCAGGACAGGGACCGGGAGACCCAGTACTTC | CASSQDRDRETQYF | TRBJ2-5 | TRBD1 | TRBV7-9
TGTGCCAGCCGCCCGACTAGCGGGGACTCCTACAATGAGCAGTTCTTC | CASRPTSGDSYNEQFF | TRBJ2-1 | TRBD2 | TRBV7-8
TGTGCCAGCAGTTTTGGAGGGAGAGATACGCAGTATTTT | CASSFGGRDTQYF | TRBJ2-3 | . | TRBV27
TGTGCCACCAGCAGAGGCCGGGACAGGGGTGGCAATGAGCAGTTCTTC | CATSRGRDRGGNEQFF | TRBJ2-1 | TRBD1 | TRBV15
TGTGCCAGTAGTAGTATAGGGACAAATCCAAAGTCGGGCCAACGTCCTGACTTC | CASSSIGTNPKSGQRPDF | TRBJ2-6 | . | TRBV19
TGTGCCAGCAGCACCCGCCGGACTAGAGCGAACACCGGGGAGCTGTTTTTT | CASSTRRTRANTGELFF | TRBJ2-2 | TRBD2 | TRBV11-2
TGTGCCAGCAGTTCCTCGGACCGGCCAGAGACCCAGTACTTC | CASSSSDRPETQYF | TRBJ2-5 | . | TRBV6-5
TGTGCCAGCAGCCCCAAATCCAGACTAGCGTATTCCTACAATGAGCAGTTCTTC | CASSPKSRLAYSYNEQFF | TRBJ2-1 | TRBD2 | TRBV14
TGTGCCAGCAGCTCGGGACTAGCGGGAGGGCCTAACCAAGAGACCCAGTACTTC | CASSSGLAGGPNQETQYF | TRBJ2-5 | TRBD2 | TRBV5-6